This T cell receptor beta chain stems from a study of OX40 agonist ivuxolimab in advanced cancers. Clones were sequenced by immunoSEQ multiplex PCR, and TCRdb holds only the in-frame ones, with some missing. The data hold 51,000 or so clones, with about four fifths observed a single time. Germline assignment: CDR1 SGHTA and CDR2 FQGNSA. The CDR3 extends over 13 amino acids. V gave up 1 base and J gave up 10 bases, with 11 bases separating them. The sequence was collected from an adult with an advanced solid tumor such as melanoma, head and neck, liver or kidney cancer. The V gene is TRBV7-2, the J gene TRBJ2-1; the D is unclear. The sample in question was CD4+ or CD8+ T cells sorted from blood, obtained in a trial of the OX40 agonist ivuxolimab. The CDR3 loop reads CASSLGRVWEQFF. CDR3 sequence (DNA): TGTGCCAGCAGCTTAGGAAGGGTCTGGGAGCAGTTCTTC.